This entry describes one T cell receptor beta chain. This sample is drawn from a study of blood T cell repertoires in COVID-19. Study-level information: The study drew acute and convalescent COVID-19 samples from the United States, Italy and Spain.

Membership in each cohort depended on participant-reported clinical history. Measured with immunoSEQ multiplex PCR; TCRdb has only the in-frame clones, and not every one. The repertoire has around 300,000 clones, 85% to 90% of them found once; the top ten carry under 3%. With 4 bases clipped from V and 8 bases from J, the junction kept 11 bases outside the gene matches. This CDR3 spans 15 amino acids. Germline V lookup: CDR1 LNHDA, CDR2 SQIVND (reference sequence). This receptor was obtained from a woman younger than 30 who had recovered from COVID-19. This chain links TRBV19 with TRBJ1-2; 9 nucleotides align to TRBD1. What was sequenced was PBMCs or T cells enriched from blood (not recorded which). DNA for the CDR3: TGTGCCAGTAGTAACCTCGGACAGGGGAGGGGAGGCTACACCTTC. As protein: CASSNLGQGRGGYTF. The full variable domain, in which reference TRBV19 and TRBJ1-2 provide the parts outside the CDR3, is DGGITQSPKYLFRKEGQNVTLSCEQNLNHDAMYWYRQDPGQGLRLIYYSQIVNDFQKGDIAEGYSVSREKKESFPLTVTSAQKNPTAFYLCASSNLGQGRGGYTFGSGTRLTVV.